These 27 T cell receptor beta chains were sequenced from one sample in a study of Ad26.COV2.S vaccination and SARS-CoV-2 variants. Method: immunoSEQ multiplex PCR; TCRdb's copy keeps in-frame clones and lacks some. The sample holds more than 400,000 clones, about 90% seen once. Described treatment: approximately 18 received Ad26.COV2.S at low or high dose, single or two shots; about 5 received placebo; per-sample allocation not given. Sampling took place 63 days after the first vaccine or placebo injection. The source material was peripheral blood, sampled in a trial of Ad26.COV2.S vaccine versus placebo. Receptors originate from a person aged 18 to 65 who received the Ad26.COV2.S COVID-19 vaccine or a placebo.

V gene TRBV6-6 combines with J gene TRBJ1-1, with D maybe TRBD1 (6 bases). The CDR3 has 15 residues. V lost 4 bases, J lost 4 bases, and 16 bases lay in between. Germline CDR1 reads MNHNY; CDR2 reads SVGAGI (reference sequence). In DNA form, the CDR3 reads TGTGCCAGCAGTTTGGCACAGGGCGGGAGCACTGAAGCTTTCTTT. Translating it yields CASSLAQGGSTEAFF.

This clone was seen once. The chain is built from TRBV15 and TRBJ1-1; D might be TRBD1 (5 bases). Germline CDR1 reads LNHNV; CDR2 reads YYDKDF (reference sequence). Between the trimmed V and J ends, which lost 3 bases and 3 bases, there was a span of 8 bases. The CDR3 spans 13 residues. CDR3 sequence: CATSRGGDTEAFF. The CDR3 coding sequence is TGTGCCACCAGCAGGGGGGGGGACACTGAAGCTTTCTTT.

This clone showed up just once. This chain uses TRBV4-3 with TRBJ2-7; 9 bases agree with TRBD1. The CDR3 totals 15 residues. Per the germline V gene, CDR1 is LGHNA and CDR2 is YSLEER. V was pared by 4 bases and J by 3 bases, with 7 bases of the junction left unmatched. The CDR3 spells CASSRATGGVYEQYF. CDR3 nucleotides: TGCGCCAGCAGCCGGGCGACAGGGGGGGTCTACGAGCAGTACTTC.

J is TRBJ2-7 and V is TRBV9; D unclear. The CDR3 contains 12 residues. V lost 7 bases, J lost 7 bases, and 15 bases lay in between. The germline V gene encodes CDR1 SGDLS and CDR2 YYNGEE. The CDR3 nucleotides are TGTGCCAGCCCGTTATACGGTAGGGAGCAGTACTTC. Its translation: CASPLYGREQYF.

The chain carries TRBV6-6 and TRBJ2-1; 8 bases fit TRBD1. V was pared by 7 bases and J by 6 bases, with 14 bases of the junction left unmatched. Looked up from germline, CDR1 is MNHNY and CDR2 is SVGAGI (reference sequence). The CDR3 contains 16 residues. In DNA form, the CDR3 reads TGTGCCAGCACCTGGGCGGGCAGGGGGCAGGGCAATGAGCAGTTCTTC. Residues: CASTWAGRGQGNEQFF.

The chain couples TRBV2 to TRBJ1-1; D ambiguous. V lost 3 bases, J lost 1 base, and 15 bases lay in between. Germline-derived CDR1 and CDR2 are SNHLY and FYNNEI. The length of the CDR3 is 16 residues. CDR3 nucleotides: TGTGCCAGCAGTGATTATCCGAGGAAGGGGAACACTGAAGCTTTCTTT. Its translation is CASSDYPRKGNTEAFF.

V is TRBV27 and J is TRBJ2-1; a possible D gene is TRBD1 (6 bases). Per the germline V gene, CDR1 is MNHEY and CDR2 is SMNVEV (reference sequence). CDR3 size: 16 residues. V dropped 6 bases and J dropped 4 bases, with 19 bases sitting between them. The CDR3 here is CASSPRGNKIYNEQFF. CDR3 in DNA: TGTGCCAGCAGCCCGAGGGGGAATAAGATATACAATGAGCAGTTCTTC.

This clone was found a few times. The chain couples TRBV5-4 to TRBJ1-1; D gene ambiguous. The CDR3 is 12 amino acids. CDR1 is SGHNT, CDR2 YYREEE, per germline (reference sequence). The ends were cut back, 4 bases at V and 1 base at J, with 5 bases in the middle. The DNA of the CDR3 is TGTGCCAGCAGCATACCGAACACTGAAGCTTTCTTT. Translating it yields CASSIPNTEAFF.

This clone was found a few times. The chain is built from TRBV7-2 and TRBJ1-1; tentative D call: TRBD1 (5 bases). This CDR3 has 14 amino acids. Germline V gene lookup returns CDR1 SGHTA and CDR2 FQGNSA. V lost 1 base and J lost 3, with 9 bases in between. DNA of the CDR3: TGTGCCAGCAGCTTAGGGGGGGGGTACACTGAAGCTTTCTTT. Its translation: CASSLGGGYTEAFF.

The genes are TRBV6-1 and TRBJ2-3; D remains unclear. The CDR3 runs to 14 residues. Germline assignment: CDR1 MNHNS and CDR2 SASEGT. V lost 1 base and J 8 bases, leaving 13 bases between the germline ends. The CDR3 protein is CASSEGLPPGTQYF. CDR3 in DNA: TGTGCCAGCAGTGAAGGACTCCCGCCCGGTACGCAGTATTTT.

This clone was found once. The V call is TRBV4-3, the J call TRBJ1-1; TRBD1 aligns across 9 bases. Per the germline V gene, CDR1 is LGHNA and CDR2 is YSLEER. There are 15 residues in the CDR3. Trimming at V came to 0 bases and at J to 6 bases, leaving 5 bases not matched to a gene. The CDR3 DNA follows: TGCGCCAGCAGCCAAGACACAGGGGGCGACGCTGAAGCTTTCTTT. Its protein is CASSQDTGGDAEAFF.

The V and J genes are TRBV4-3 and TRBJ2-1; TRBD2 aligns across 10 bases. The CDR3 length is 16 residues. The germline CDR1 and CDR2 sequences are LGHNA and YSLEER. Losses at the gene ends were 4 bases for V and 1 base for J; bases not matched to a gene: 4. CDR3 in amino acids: CASSPGLAASYNEQFF. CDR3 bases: TGCGCCAGCAGCCCCGGACTAGCGGCGTCCTACAATGAGCAGTTCTTC.

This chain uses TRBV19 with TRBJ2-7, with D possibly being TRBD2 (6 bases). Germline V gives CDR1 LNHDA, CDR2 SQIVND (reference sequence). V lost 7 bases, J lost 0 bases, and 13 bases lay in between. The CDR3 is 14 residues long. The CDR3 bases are TGTGCCAGTAAGGAGGGACGGGGCTCCTACGAGCAGTACTTC. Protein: CASKEGRGSYEQYF.

The DNA of the CDR3 is TGTGCCAGCAGACACATCCGGGACAGGGTCGAAAAACTGTTTTTT. Amino acid sequence: CASRHIRDRVEKLFF. The genes are TRBV2 and TRBJ1-4; TRBD1 aligns across 9 bases. The V and J ends lost 6 bases and 8 bases, in that order; junction bases with no gene match: 10. CDR1 and CDR2 (germline): SNHLY, FYNNEI. This CDR3 has 15 residues.

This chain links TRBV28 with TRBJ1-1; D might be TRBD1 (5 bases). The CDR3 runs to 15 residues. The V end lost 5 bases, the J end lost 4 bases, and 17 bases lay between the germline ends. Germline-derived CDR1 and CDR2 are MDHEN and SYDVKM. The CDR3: CASSRAGAGGTEAFF. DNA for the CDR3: TGTGCCAGCAGTAGGGCCGGGGCCGGGGGCACTGAAGCTTTCTTT.

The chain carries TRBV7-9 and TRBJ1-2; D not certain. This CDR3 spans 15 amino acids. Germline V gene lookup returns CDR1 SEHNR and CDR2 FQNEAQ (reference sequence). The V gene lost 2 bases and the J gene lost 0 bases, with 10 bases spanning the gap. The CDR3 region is CASSLLTETNYGYTF. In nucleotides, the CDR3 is TGTGCCAGCAGCTTATTGACCGAAACTAACTATGGCTACACCTTC.

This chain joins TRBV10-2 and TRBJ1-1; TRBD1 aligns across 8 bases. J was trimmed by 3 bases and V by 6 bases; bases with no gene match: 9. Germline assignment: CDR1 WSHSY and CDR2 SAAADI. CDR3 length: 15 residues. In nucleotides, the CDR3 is TGCGCCAGCAGCCTACGGACAGGGAAGGACACTGAAGCTTTCTTT. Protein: CASSLRTGKDTEAFF.

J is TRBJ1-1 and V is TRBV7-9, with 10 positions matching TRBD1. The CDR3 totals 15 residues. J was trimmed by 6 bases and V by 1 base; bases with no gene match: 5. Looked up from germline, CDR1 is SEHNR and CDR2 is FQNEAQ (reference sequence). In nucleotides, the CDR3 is TGTGCCAGCAGCTTAGGACAGGGGGCTTTGGCTGAAGCTTTCTTT. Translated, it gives CASSLGQGALAEAFF.

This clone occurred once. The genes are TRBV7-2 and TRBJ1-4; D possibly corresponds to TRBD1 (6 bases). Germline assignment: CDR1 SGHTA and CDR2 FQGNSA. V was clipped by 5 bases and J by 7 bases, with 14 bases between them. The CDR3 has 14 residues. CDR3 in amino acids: CASSKGGAGEKLFF. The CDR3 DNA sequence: TGTGCCAGCAGCAAGGGGGGGGCTGGTGAAAAACTGTTTTTT.

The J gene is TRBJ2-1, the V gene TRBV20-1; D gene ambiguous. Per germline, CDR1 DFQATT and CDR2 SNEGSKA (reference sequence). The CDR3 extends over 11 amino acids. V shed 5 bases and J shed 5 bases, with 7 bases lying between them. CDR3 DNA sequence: TGCAGTGCTTCAGAAAACAATGAGCAGTTCTTC. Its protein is CSASENNEQFF.

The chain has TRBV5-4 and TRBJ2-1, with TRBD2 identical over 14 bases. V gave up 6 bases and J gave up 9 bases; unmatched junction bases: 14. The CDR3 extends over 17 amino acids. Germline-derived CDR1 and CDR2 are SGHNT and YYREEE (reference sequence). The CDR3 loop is CASTPSTSGGARAEQFF. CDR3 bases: TGTGCCAGCACCCCGTCGACTAGCGGGGGGGCGAGGGCTGAGCAGTTCTTC.

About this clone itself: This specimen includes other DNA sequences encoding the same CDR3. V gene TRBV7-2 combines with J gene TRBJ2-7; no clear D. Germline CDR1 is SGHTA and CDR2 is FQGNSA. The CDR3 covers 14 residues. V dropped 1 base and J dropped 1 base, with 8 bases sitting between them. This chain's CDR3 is CASSLVKGSYEQYF. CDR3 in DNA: TGTGCCAGCAGCTTAGTGAAGGGATCCTACGAGCAGTACTTC.

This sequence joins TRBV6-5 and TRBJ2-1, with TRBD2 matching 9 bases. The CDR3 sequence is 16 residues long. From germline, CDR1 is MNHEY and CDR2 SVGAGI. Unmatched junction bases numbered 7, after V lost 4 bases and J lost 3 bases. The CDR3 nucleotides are TGTGCCAGCAGTTCCGGCGGGGGGGCCTTCTACAATGAGCAGTTCTTC. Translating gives CASSSGGGAFYNEQFF.

CDR3: CAWSELAKNIQYF. Here the CDR3 DNA reads TGTGCCTGGAGTGAGCTAGCCAAAAACATTCAGTACTTC. The V call is TRBV30, the J call TRBJ2-4, with unresolved D. Germline V lookup: CDR1 GTSNPN, CDR2 SVGIG (reference sequence). The ends were cut back, 1 base at V and 0 bases at J, with 4 bases in the middle. This CDR3 spans 13 amino acids. The full variable domain, rest sourced from reference TRBV30 and TRBJ2-4, is SQTIHQWPATLVQPVGSPLSLECTVEGTSNPNLYWYRQAAGRGLQLLFYSVGIGQISSEVPQNLSASRPQDRQFILSSKKLLLSDSGFYLCAWSELAKNIQYFGAGTRLSVL.

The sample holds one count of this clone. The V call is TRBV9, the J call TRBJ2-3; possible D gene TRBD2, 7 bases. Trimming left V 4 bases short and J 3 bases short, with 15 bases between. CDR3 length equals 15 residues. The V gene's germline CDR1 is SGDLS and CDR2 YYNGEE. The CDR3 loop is CASSFLEGGTDTQYF. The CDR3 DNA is TGTGCCAGCAGCTTTTTAGAGGGGGGGACAGATACGCAGTATTTT.

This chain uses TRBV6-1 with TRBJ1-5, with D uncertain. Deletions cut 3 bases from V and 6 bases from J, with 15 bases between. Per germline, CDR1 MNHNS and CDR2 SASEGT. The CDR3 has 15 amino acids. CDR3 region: CASSEGSASGQPQHF. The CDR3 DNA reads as TGTGCCAGCAGTGAGGGTTCAGCATCAGGTCAGCCCCAGCATTTT.

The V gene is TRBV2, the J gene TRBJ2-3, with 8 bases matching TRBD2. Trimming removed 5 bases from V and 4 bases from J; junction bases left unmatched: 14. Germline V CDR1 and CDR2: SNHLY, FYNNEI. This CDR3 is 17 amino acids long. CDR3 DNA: TGTGCCAGCAGTTCGTATCCCCCCGGGGGGGAGGCAGATACGCAGTATTTT. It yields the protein CASSSYPPGGEADTQYF. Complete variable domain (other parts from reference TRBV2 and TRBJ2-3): EPEVTQTPSHQVTQMGQEVILRCVPISNHLYFYWYRQILGQKVEFLVSFYNNEISEKSEIFDDQFSVERPDGSNFTLKIRSTKLEDSAMYFCASSSYPPGGEADTQYFGPGTRLTVL.